Listed below are T cell receptor beta chains from one sample, sequenced in a study of cytomegalovirus exposure and HLA in healthy donors. Here immunoSEQ multiplex PCR was the method, and the copy in TCRdb shows in-frame clones only, minus some. The sample contains tens of thousands of clones, about 90% of which appear only once. Sequencing was done on a sample of PBMCs. The source is a man in his late teens or twenties in good health and CMV-seronegative. Each CDR3 is given without its conserved first and last residue.

TRBV12-5	TRBJ1-1	ASSTGHATEAF
TRBV2	TRBJ1-4	ASSEGDWGEKLF
TRBV28	TRBJ1-1	ASSFGTGGKNTEAF
TRBV28	TRBJ1-4	ASSLMGTGAKLF
TRBV6-1	TRBJ2-3	ASSVGTGTSRTDTQY
TRBV11-2	TRBJ2-1	ASSPGTANEQF
TRBV11-2	TRBJ2-5	ASSSGTNRRETQY
TRBV6-5	TRBJ1-1	ASRTPGGRDEAF
TRBV9	TRBJ1-4	ASSPRQGAIEKLF
TRBV7-2	TRBJ2-1	ASSLGSGISGRSNEQF
TRBV27	TRBJ2-7	ASSRQGDRHEQY
TRBV27	TRBJ2-2	ASSHVLGQGITGELF
TRBV5-6	TRBJ1-1	ASRYTGSNTEAF
TRBV7-2	TRBJ2-1	ASSLRAGTGGNNEQF
TRBV5-1	TRBJ1-3	ASSSSAGQGTYSGNTIY
TRBV18	TRBJ1-1	ASSPQMNTEAF
TRBV7-2	TRBJ1-1	ASSLVGTGDTEAF
TRBV11-1	TRBJ2-1	ASSLASSYNEQF
TRBV30	TRBJ2-1	ALREGLAVNEQF
TRBV7-3	TRBJ2-7	ASSLPPWEQY
TRBV27	TRBJ2-7	ASSFSGRGEQY
TRBV12-5	TRBJ1-5	ASGLMPDGEKYSNQPQH
TRBV6-1	TRBJ1-4	ASSVRVPNEKLF
TRBV5-4	TRBJ1-4	ASSRLGGAEEKLF
TRBV19	TRBJ2-1	ASRPSSSGGSEQF
TRBV19	TRBJ1-1	ASSYSFLLRNTEAF
TRBV9	TRBJ2-7	ASSVGPAGVDYEQY
TRBV6-1	TRBJ2-1	ASSAELAGAQF
TRBV19	TRBJ2-7	ASSKTGDPYEQY
TRBV11-3	TRBJ2-1	ASSSDSLREQF
TRBV6-5	TRBJ2-3	ASSTRLRDTQY
TRBV7-8	TRBJ1-2	ASSLGQNYGYT
TRBV11-2	TRBJ2-5	ASSSTETQY
TRBV4-3	TRBJ2-7	ASSQQGGWAYEQY
TRBV4-3	TRBJ2-5	ASSPRGGGVETQY
TRBV6-1	TRBJ2-5	ASSESNSPSQTQY
TRBV7-6	TRBJ2-5	ASSFSGLAVSQETQY
TRBV27	TRBJ2-1	ASSFWGPTLNNEQF
TRBV19	TRBJ2-1	ASSGLGHEQF